The present T cell receptor beta chain was sequenced within a study of graft-versus-host responses after intestinal transplantation. Study-level background: Induction with anti-thymocyte globulin, then tacrolimus and steroids for around three years, was given to all recipients.

This CDR3 contains 12 residues. Germline assignment: CDR1 MGHRA and CDR2 YSYEKL. Trimming shortened V by 7 bases and J by 4 bases, and 7 bases separated the two germline ends. Lamina propria and intraepithelial lymphocytes were released by processing graft tissue. Only in-frame clones appear in the TCRdb table, and some are missing; sequencing was by immunoSEQ multiplex PCR. The sample contains approximately 17,000 clones, approximately 80% of which appear only once. The starting material was ileum tissue, obtained 17 days after transplant. This rearrangement joins TRBV4-1 to TRBJ1-4; the D is unclear. This receptor was taken from a human patient who received an intestinal transplant, so some T cells may come from the graft donor. The DNA for the CDR3 is TGCGCCAGCAAGGCAGTTAATGAAAAACTGTTTTTT. Protein: CASKAVNEKLFF.